The rows below give T cell receptor beta chains drawn from one sample of a study of T cell repertoires in cytomegalovirus infection. Their target antigens are unknown. From the reads, TCRdb called clonotypes with MiXCR, one entry per CDR3 protein. Of roughly 860,000 distinct CDR3 sequences listed, approximately 29% are singletons. The source material was cultured CD8+ T cells from PBMCs, sampled from culture after CMV antigen stimulation. Receptors originate from a human donor in good health (CMV status not recorded). Some clones in this sample may be carry-over from other donors' samples. CDR3s leave out the opening cysteine and the closing phenylalanine or tryptophan. D genes are given only for firm matches.

D	V	CDR3
.	TRBV7-2	ASSYPRDREEETQY
.	TRBV2	AISDRLGYT
TRBD1	TRBV4-2	ASSQGQGDEKLF
.	TRBV7-2	ASSSYGAFSGNTIY
.	TRBV6-5	ASSYDQGVQETQY
TRBD1	TRBV27	ASSLLVDRAYEQY
.	TRBV7-9	ASLASTDTQY
.	TRBV27	ASSLSGLRAEAF
.	TRBV4-1	ASSQKQGNSNQPQH
.	TRBV6-4	ASSTESGANVLT
TRBD2	TRBV20-1	SARGGTSGGGSYNEQF
.	TRBV2	ASSERGPNNEQF
.	TRBV7-3	ASTYPRGSNSPLH
.	TRBV6-5	ASSYFHGGETQY